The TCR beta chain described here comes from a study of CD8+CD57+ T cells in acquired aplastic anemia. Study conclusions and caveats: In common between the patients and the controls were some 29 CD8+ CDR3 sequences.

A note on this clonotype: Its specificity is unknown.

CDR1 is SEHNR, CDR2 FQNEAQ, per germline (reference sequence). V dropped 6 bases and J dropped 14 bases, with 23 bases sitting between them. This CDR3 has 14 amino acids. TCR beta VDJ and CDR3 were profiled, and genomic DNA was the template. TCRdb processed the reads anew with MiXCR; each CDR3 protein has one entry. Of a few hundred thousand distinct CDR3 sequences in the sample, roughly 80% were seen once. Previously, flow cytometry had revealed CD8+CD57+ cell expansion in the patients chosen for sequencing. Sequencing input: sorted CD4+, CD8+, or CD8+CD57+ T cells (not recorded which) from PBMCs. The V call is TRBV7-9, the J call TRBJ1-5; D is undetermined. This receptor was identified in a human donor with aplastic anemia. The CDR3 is CASSVAYSGQREHF. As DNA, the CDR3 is TGTGCCAGCAGTGTTGCTTATAGCGGTCAGCGCGAGCATTTT.